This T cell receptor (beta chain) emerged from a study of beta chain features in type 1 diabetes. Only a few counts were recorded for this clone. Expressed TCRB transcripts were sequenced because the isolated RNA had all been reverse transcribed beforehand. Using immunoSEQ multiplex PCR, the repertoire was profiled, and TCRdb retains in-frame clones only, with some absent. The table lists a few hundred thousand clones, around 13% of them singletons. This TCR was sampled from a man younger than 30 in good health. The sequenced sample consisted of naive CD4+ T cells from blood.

The CDR3 coding sequence is TGTGCCAGCTCACCTAGGTATGCGACGGAGACCTACGAGCAGTACTTC. Amino acids: CASSPRYATETYEQYF. The V gene is TRBV18, the J gene TRBJ2-7, with D unresolved. Trimming took 3 bases from V and 2 from J, leaving 17 bases between them. The germline gives CDR1 KGHSH, CDR2 LQKENI. The CDR3 loop spans 16 amino acids.